This TCR beta chain was documented in a study of identical twins. In this sample, this clonotype turned up a few times. The CDR3 has 12 residues. Deletions cut 2 bases from V and 12 bases from J, with 12 bases between. Germline loops: CDR1 SGHTA, CDR2 FQGNSA. TCRdb re-analysed the 5' RACE reads in MiXCR, keeping a single row per CDR3 protein. Altogether fewer than 250,000 distinct CDR3 sequences are present, approximately 8.3% being singletons, with the ten largest covering about 2%. In addition, the sample was reused for a study of yellow fever vaccine responses in identical twins.

Sequencing input: memory (CD45RO+) T cells sorted from blood. The clonotype was recovered from a woman between 18 and 30 years old in good health. This sequence joins TRBV7-2 and TRBJ2-3; D is unclear. The CDR3 DNA reads as TGTGCCAGCAGCTTAAGTCTCCGGCACCAGTATTTT. It yields the protein CASSLSLRHQYF.